These 13 T cell receptor beta chains were all obtained from the same sample, sequenced in a study of cytomegalovirus exposure and HLA in healthy donors. Primers for the PCR totalled 60 Vbeta and 13 Jbeta. This table comes from immunoSEQ multiplex PCR, and its TCRdb copy is limited to in-frame clones, with some not included. The profile covers some 100,000 clones, with under 80% appearing a single time and around 3.8% taken by the ten largest. Sample: PBMCs. The source is a woman in her 50s in good health and CMV-seropositive.

V gene TRBV18 combines with J gene TRBJ2-2, with D possibly being TRBD2 (5 bases). V gave up 10 bases and J gave up 0 bases, with 18 bases separating them. From germline, CDR1 is KGHSH and CDR2 LQKENI. CDR3 length: 16 amino acids. The CDR3 DNA is TGTGCCACCCGGGGTAGCGACCATGCGAACACCGGGGAGCTGTTTTTT. Translating gives CATRGSDHANTGELFF. The entire variable domain, with the rest obtained from reference TRBV18 and TRBJ2-2, is as follows: NAGVMQNPRHLVRRRGQEARLRCSPMKGHSHVYWYRQLPEEGLKFMVYLQKENIIDESGMPKERFSAEFPKEGPSILRIQQVVRGDSAAYFCATRGSDHANTGELFFGEGSRLTVL.

The J gene is TRBJ1-3, the V gene TRBV2; 7 positions match TRBD1. The CDR3 spans 14 residues. Per germline, CDR1 SNHLY and CDR2 FYNNEI. The trim removed 6 bases at V and 8 bases at J, leaving 10 bases unmatched. The CDR3 DNA reads TGTGCCAGCAGGGGAGACAGGGCCGGATACACCATATATTTT. Amino acids: CASRGDRAGYTIYF. Drawing the rest from reference TRBV2 and TRBJ1-3, the complete variable domain is EPEVTQTPSHQVTQMGQEVILRCVPISNHLYFYWYRQILGQKVEFLVSFYNNEISEKSEIFDDQFSVERPDGSNFTLKIRSTKLEDSAMYFCASRGDRAGYTIYFGEGSWLTVV.

The J gene is TRBJ2-5, the V gene TRBV7-2; 14 bases agree with TRBD2. The trim removed 1 base at V and 2 bases at J, leaving 6 bases unmatched. CDR3 size: 18 residues. Germline CDR1 SGHTA, CDR2 FQGNSA. CDR3: CASSLGTSGGMRQETQYF. CDR3 bases: TGTGCCAGCAGCTTAGGGACTAGCGGGGGGATGAGGCAAGAGACCCAGTACTTC.

This chain connects TRBV2 to TRBJ2-3; 11 bases are shared with TRBD2. CDR3 length equals 16 residues. Germline assignment: CDR1 SNHLY and CDR2 FYNNEI. With 6 bases clipped from V and 5 bases from J, the junction kept 10 bases outside the gene matches. CDR3 residues: CASSRDSGRAGDTQYF. In nucleotides, the CDR3 is TGTGCCAGCAGCCGCGATAGCGGGAGGGCCGGAGATACGCAGTATTTT.

The gene calls are TRBV18 and TRBJ2-7; TRBD2 matches 8 bases. Germline CDR1 and CDR2: KGHSH and LQKENI. This CDR3 is built from 16 residues. V was clipped by 0 bases and J by 3 bases; unmatched bases: 7. This CDR3 reads CASSPPSRREVYEQYF. CDR3 nucleotide sequence: TGTGCCAGCTCACCACCGTCGAGGCGGGAGGTCTACGAGCAGTACTTC.

The rearrangement uses TRBV14 and TRBJ2-6, with 7 bases matching TRBD1. The germline CDR1 and CDR2 sequences are SGHDN and FVKESK. The CDR3 totals 16 residues. V was clipped by 4 bases and J by 1 base; unmatched bases: 4. Here the CDR3 DNA reads TGTGCCAGCAGCCGAGAGACAGGGTCTGGGGCCAACGTCCTGACTTTC. Translated: CASSRETGSGANVLTF.

The V and J genes are TRBV9 and TRBJ2-7; 9 bases are a match to TRBD2. CDR3 length: 15 residues. The V gene's germline CDR1 is SGDLS and CDR2 YYNGEE. Trimming removed 4 bases from V and 5 bases from J; junction bases left unmatched: 10. CDR3 region: CASSPRGRASHEQYF. CDR3 nucleotide sequence: TGTGCCAGCAGCCCGCGCGGGAGGGCCTCTCACGAGCAGTACTTC.

The chain recombines TRBV7-8 with TRBJ2-1; D might be TRBD2 (6 bases). Germline V gene lookup returns CDR1 SGHVS and CDR2 FQNEAQ. The V and J ends lost 3 bases and 9 bases respectively, with 24 bases between them. The CDR3 contains 17 residues. For the CDR3, the DNA is TGTGCCAGCAGCTTGCGGGACTCACCCCTTATGGCTGGTGAGCAGTTCTTC. It specifies CASSLRDSPLMAGEQFF.

The V and J genes are TRBV19 and TRBJ2-7; 7 nucleotides match TRBD1. Germline assignment: CDR1 LNHDA and CDR2 SQIVND (reference sequence). J was trimmed by 3 bases and V by 5 bases; bases with no gene match: 7. The CDR3 has 14 amino acids. CDR3 nucleotide sequence: TGTGCCAGTAGTGTGAGACAGGGAATCTACGAGCAGTACTTC. Protein product: CASSVRQGIYEQYF.

V gene TRBV4-1 combines with J gene TRBJ2-2; 7 nucleotides agree with TRBD2. The CDR3 spans 17 residues. Trimming removed 0 bases from V and 7 bases from J; junction bases left unmatched: 11. Germline CDR1 and CDR2: MGHRA and YSYEKL. CDR3 amino acids: CASSQDAAGYNIGELFF. The CDR3 DNA reads TGCGCCAGCAGCCAAGATGCAGCGGGATATAATATCGGGGAGCTGTTTTTT.

V usage is TRBV6-1 and J usage is TRBJ1-1; 7 nucleotides agree with TRBD1. Germline V gene sequence: CDR1 MNHNS, CDR2 SASEGT. The ends lost 7 bases at V and 0 bases at J; junction bases unmatched: 5. The CDR3 is made up of 14 amino acids. The CDR3 is CASTPTGLNTEAFF. As DNA, the CDR3 is TGTGCCAGCACCCCGACAGGGCTGAACACTGAAGCTTTCTTT.

V usage is TRBV9 and J usage is TRBJ1-1, with D tentatively TRBD1 (5 bases). Germline values: CDR1 SGDLS, CDR2 YYNGEE. This CDR3 spans 14 amino acids. V was cut by 5 bases and J by 1 base, with 12 bases left in between. The CDR3 sequence: CASSAWGGNTEAFF. CDR3 nucleotides: TGTGCCAGCAGTGCTTGGGGGGGGAACACTGAAGCTTTCTTT. The variable domain in full, with the rest retrieved from reference TRBV9 and TRBJ1-1, is DSGVTQTPKHLITATGQRVTLRCSPRSGDLSVYWYQQSLDQGLQFLIQYYNGEERAKGNILERFSAQQFPDLHSELNLSSLELGDSALYFCASSAWGGNTEAFFGQGTRLTVV.

The chain has TRBV11-1 and TRBJ2-7; a possible D gene is TRBD2 (5 bases). Trimming took 5 bases from V and 0 from J, leaving 17 bases between them. The CDR3 spans 16 residues. Per the germline V gene, CDR1 is SGHAT and CDR2 is FQDESV (reference sequence). CDR3 bases: TGTGCCAGCAGCCCTGGAAGCGAGGGTCTCTCCTACGAGCAGTACTTC. Protein product: CASSPGSEGLSYEQYF.